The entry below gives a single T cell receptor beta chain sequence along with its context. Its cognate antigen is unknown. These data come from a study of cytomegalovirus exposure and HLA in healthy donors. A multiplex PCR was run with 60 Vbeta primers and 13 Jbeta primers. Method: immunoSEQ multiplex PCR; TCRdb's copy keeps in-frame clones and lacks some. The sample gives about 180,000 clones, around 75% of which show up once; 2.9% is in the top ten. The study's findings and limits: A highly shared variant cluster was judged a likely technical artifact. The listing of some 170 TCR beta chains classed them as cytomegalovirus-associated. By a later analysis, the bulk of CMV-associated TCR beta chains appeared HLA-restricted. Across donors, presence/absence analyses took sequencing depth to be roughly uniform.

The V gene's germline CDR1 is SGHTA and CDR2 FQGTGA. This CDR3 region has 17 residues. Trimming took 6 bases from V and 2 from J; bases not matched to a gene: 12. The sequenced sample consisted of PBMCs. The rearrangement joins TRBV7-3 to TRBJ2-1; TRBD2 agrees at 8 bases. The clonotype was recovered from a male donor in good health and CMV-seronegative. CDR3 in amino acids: CASSPNPGTRPYNEQFF. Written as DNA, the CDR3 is TGTGCCAGCAGTCCTAATCCCGGGACTAGACCCTACAATGAGCAGTTCTTC.